This TCR beta chain appears in the sequencing data of a study of blood T cell repertoires in COVID-19. The germline V gene encodes CDR1 SQVTM and CDR2 ANQGSEA. The CDR3 is made up of 15 amino acids. V was pared by 6 bases and J by 5 bases, with 22 bases between. Produced via immunoSEQ multiplex PCR; TCRdb's table is partial and in-frame only. The sample yields around 130,000 clones, 80% seen once. This chain connects TRBV29-1 to TRBJ2-5; maybe TRBD1 (6 bases). Sequencing input: peripheral blood. The sequence was obtained from a man between 65 and 85 years old with acute or convalescent COVID-19. The DNA of the CDR3 is TGCAGCGTGAGAGAGCAGGGGCATGGGCCGGAGACCCAGTACTTC. It yields the protein CSVREQGHGPETQYF.